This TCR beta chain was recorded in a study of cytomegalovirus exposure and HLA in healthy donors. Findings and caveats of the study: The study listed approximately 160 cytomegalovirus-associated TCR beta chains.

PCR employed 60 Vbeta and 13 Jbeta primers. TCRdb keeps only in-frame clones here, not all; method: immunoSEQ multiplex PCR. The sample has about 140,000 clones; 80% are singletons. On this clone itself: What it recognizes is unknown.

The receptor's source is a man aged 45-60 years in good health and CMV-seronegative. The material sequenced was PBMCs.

This chain's CDR3 is CASSTTGDTQYF. The DNA of the CDR3 is TGTGCCAGCTCCACTACGGGGGATACGCAGTATTTT. V and J are TRBV18 and TRBJ2-3; D perhaps matches TRBD2 (5 bases). The V gene lost 6 bases and the J gene lost 6 bases, with 10 bases spanning the gap. Germline V gene lookup returns CDR1 KGHSH and CDR2 LQKENI. CDR3 length: 12 residues.